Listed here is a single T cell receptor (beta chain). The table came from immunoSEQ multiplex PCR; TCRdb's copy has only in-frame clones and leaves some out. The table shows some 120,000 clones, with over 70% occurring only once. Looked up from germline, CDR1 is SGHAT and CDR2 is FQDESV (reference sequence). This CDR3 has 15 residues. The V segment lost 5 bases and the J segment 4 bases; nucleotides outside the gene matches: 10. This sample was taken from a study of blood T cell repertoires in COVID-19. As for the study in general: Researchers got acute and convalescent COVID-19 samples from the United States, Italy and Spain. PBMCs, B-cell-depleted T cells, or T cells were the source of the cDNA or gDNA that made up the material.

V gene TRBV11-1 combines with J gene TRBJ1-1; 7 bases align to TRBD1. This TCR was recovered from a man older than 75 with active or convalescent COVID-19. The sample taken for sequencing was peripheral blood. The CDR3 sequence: CASSPGPTGTTEAFF. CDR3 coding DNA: TGTGCCAGCAGCCCTGGCCCGACAGGGACCACTGAAGCTTTCTTT. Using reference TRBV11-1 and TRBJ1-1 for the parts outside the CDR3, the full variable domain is EAEVAQSPRYKITEKSQAVAFWCDPISGHATLYWYRQILGQGPELLVQFQDESVVDDSQLPKDRFSAERLKGVDSTLKIQPAELGDSAMYLCASSPGPTGTTEAFFGQGTRLTVV.